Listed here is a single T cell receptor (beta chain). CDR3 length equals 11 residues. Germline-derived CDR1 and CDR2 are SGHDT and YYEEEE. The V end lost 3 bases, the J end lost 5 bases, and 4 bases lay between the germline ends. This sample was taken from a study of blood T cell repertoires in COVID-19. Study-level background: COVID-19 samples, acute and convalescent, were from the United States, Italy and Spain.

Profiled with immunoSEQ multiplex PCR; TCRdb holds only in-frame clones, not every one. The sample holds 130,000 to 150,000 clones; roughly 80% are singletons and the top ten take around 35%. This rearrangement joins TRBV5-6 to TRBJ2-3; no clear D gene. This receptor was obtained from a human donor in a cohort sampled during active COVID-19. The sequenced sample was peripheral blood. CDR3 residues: CASSSGDTQYF. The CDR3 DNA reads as TGTGCCAGCAGCTCGGGAGATACGCAGTATTTT.